Reported below is one T cell receptor (beta chain). Its specificity is not known. Samples underwent the assay at deep level. TCRdb's copy holds only in-frame clones and misses some; the assay was immunoSEQ multiplex PCR. Of roughly 500,000 clones in the sample, 76% were seen once. This entry comes from a study of shared clonotypes between healthy human individuals. The length of the CDR3 is 12 residues. The V gene lost 2 bases and the J gene lost 3 bases, with 5 bases spanning the gap. The germline V gene has CDR1 MDHEN and CDR2 SYDVKM. Study conclusions and caveats: Only blood was sampled; tissue repertoires likely differ.

This chain joins TRBV28 and TRBJ2-7, with D hard to call. The sequencing input was PBMCs. The clonotype originates from a woman aged 40 to 55 in good health. Some clones in this sample may be carry-over from other donors' samples. The DNA of the CDR3 is TGTGCCAGCAGTTTAGAAGGCTACGAGCAGTACTTC. This codes for CASSLEGYEQYF.